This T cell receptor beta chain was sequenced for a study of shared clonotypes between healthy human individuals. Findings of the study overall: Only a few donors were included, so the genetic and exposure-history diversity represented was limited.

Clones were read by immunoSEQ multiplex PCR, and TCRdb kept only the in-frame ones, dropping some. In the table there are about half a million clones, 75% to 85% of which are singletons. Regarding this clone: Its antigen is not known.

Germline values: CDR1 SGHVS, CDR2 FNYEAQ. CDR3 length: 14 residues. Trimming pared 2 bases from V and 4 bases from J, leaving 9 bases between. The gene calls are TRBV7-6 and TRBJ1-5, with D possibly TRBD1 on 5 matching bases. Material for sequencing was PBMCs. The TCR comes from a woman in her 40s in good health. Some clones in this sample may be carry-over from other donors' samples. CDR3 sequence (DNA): TGTGCCAGCAGCTTACAGGGTTTAAATCAGCCCCAGCATTTT. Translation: CASSLQGLNQPQHF.